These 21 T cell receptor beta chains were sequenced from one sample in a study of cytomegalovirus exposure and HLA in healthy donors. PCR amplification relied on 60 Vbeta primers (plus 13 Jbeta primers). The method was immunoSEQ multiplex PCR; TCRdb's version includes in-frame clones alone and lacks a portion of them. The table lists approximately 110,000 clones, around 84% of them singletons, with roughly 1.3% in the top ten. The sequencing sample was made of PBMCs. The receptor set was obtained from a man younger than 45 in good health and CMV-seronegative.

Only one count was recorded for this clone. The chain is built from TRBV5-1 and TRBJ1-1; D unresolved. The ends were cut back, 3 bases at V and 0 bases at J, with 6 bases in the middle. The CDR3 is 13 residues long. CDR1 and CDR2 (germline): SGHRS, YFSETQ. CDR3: CASSSALNTEAFF. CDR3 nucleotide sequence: TGCGCCAGCAGCTCAGCGCTGAACACTGAAGCTTTCTTT. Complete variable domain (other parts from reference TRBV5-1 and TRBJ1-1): KAGVTQTPRYLIKTRGQQVTLSCSPISGHRSVSWYQQTPGQGLQFLFEYFSETQRNKGNFPGRFSGRQFSNSRSEMNVSTLELGDSALYLCASSSALNTEAFFGQGTRLTVV.

The CDR3 is CASSEGQGMWDTQYF. CDR3 bases: TGTGCCAGCAGTGAAGGCCAGGGGATGTGGGATACGCAGTATTTT. The rearrangement links TRBV6-1 to TRBJ2-3, with a tentative D call TRBD1 (6 bases). CDR3 length: 15 residues. V was trimmed by 1 base and J by 6 bases, leaving 14 bases between them. Germline V gene data show CDR1 as MNHNS and CDR2 as SASEGT.

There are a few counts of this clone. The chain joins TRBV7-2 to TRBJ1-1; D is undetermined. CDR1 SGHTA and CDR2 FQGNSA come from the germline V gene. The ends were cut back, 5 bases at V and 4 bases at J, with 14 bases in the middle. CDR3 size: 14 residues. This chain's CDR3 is CASSTHIGITEAFF. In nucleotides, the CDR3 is TGTGCCAGCAGCACCCATATCGGGATCACTGAAGCTTTCTTT.

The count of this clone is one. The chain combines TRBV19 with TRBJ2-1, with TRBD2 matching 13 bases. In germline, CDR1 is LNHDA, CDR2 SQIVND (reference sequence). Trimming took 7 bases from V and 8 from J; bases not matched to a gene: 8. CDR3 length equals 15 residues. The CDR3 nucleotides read TGTGCCAGTACAACTAGCGGGGGGGCCTTTTATGAGCAGTTCTTC. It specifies CASTTSGGAFYEQFF.

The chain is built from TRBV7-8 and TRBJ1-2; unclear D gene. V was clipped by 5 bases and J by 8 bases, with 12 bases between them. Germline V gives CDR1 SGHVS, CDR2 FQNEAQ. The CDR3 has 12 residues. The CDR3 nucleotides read TGTGCCAGCAGCCCCGCCGGGGTGGGCTACACCTTC. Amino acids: CASSPAGVGYTF.

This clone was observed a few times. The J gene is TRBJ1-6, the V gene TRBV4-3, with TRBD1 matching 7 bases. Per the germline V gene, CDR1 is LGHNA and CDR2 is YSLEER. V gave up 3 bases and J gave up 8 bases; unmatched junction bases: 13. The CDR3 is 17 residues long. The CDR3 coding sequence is TGCGCCAGCAGCCACCTATACAGGGGTATTCGGGATTCACCCCTCCACTTT. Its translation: CASSHLYRGIRDSPLHF.

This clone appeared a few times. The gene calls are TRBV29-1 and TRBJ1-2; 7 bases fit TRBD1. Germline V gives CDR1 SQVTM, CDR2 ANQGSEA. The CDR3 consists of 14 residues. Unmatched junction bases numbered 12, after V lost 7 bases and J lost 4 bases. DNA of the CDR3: TGCAGCGCGTTTCTGACAGGGATGGGCTATGGCTACACCTTC. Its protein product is CSAFLTGMGYGYTF. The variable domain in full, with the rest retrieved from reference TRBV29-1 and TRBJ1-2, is SAVISQKPSRDICQRGTSLTIQCQVDSQVTMMFWYRQQPGQSLTLIATANQGSEATYESGFVIDKFPISRPNLTFSTLTVSNMSPEDSSIYLCSAFLTGMGYGYTFGSGTRLTVV.

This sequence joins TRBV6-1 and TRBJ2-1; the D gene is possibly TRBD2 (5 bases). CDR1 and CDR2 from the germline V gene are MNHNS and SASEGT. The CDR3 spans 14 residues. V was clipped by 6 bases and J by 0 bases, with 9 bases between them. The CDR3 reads CASRPGSSYNEQFF. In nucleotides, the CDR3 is TGTGCCAGCAGGCCGGGAAGCTCCTACAATGAGCAGTTCTTC.

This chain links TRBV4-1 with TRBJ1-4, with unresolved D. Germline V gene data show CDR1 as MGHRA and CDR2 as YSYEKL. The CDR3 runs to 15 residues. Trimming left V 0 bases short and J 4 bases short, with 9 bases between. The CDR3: CASSQDLTVNEKLFF. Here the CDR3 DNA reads TGCGCCAGCAGCCAAGACCTAACCGTTAATGAAAAACTGTTTTTT.

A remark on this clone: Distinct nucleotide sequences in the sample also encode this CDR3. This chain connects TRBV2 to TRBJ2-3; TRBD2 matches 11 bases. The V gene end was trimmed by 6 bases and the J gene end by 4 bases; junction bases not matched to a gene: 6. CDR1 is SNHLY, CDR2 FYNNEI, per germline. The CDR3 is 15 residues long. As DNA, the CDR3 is TGTGCCAGCAGAAGACTAGCGGGACGCGCAGATACGCAGTATTTT. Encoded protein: CASRRLAGRADTQYF. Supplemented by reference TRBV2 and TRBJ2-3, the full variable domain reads EPEVTQTPSHQVTQMGQEVILRCVPISNHLYFYWYRQILGQKVEFLVSFYNNEISEKSEIFDDQFSVERPDGSNFTLKIRSTKLEDSAMYFCASRRLAGRADTQYFGPGTRLTVL.

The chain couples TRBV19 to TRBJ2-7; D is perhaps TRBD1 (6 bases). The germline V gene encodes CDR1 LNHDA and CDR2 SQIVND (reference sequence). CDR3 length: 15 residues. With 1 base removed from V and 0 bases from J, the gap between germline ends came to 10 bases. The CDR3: CASSIGNRASYEQYF. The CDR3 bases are TGTGCCAGTAGTATAGGAAACAGGGCCTCCTACGAGCAGTACTTC. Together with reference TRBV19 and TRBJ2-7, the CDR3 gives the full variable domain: DGGITQSPKYLFRKEGQNVTLSCEQNLNHDAMYWYRQDPGQGLRLIYYSQIVNDFQKGDIAEGYSVSREKKESFPLTVTSAQKNPTAFYLCASSIGNRASYEQYFGPGTRLTVT.

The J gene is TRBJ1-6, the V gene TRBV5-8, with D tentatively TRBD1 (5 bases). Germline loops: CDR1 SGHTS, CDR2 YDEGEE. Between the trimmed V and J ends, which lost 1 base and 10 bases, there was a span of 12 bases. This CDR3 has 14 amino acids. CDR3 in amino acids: CASSLLQDRSPLHF. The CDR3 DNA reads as TGTGCCAGCAGCTTGTTACAGGATCGATCACCCCTCCACTTT.

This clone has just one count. The CDR3 bases are TGCAGCGTTGAAACGTCGACCAGGATTGGGGAGACCCAGTACTTC. Its protein product is CSVETSTRIGETQYF. The chain uses TRBV29-1 and TRBJ2-5; D not resolved. The CDR3 spans 15 residues. Trimming took 2 bases from V and 5 from J, leaving 18 bases between them. Germline CDR1 is SQVTM and CDR2 is ANQGSEA. Full variable domain (remainder filled in from reference TRBV29-1 and TRBJ2-5): SAVISQKPSRDICQRGTSLTIQCQVDSQVTMMFWYRQQPGQSLTLIATANQGSEATYESGFVIDKFPISRPNLTFSTLTVSNMSPEDSSIYLCSVETSTRIGETQYFGPGTRLLVL.

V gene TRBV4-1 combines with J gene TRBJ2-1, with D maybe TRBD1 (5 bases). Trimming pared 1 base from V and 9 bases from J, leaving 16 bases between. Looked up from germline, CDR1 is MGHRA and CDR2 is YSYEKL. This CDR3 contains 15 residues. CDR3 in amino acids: CASSQAPGLYGEQFF. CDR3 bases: TGCGCCAGCAGCCAAGCCCCAGGGCTTTACGGTGAGCAGTTCTTC.

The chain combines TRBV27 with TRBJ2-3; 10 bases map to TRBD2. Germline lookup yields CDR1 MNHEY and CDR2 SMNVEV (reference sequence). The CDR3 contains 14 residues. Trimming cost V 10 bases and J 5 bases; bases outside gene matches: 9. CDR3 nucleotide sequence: TGTGCCACCAAGAGCGGGAGGGCCGGAGATACGCAGTATTTT. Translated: CATKSGRAGDTQYF.

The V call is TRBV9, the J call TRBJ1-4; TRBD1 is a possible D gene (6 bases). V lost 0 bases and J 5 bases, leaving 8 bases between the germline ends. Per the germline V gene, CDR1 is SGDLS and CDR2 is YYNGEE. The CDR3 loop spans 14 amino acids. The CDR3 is CASSVAQGNEKLFF. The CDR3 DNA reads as TGTGCCAGCAGCGTAGCACAGGGAAATGAAAAACTGTTTTTT.

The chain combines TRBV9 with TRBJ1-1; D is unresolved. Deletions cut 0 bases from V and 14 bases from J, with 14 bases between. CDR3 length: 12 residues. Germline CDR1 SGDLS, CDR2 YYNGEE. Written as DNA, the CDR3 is TGTGCCAGCAGCGTAGGAGGGCAGGTCCCCTTCTTT. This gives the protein CASSVGGQVPFF.

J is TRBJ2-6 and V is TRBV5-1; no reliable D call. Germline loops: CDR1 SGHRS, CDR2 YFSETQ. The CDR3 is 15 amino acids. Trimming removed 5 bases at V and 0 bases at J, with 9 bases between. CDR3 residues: CASSHADSGANVLTF. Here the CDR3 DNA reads TGCGCCAGCAGTCACGCAGACTCTGGGGCCAACGTCCTGACTTTC.

Here the CDR3 DNA reads TGCGCCAGCAGCCAAGAGGGAGCACCTCCCTACGAGCAGTACTTC. This gives the protein CASSQEGAPPYEQYF. The V and J genes are TRBV4-1 and TRBJ2-7; D may be TRBD2 (5 bases). CDR3 length: 15 amino acids. V was pared by 0 bases and J by 2 bases, with 11 bases between. CDR1 is MGHRA, CDR2 YSYEKL, per germline.

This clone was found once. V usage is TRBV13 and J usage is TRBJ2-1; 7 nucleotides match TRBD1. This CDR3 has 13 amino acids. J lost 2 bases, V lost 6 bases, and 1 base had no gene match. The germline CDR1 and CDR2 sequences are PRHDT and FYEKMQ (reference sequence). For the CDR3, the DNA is TGTGCCAGCAGGCAGGGGGCCTACAATGAGCAGTTCTTC. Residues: CASRQGAYNEQFF. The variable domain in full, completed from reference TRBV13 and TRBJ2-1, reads AAGVIQSPRHLIKEKRETATLKCYPIPRHDTVYWYQQGPGQDPQFLISFYEKMQSDKGSIPDRFSAQQFSDYHSELNMSSLELGDSALYFCASRQGAYNEQFFGPGTRLTVL.

This CDR3 reads CASTNGGSLYEQYF. The DNA for the CDR3 is TGTGCCAGCACCAATGGAGGCAGCCTCTACGAGCAGTACTTC. V is TRBV5-6 and J is TRBJ2-5; a possible D gene is TRBD2 (5 bases). Matching the DNA end better, TRBJ2-7 makes the J call doubtful. Germline CDR1 is SGHDT and CDR2 is YYEEEE. The CDR3 is made up of 14 amino acids.